The clone carrying this T cell receptor beta chain has only a few counts. PCR was performed a second time for roughly 7 to 12 cycles using a sample-barcoded 5' primer and a J-beta primer mix. Using its own MiXCR run on the 5' RACE reads, TCRdb lists one record per CDR3 protein. The repertoire holds 450,000 to 700,000 distinct CDR3 sequences, with roughly 29% as singletons. The data originate from a study of blood T cells in healthy people across ages. Germline V gene sequence: CDR1 MGHRA, CDR2 YSYEKL. CDR3 length: 16 residues. The ends were cut back, 3 bases at V and 5 bases at J, with 17 bases in the middle.

This receptor was identified in an older woman in good health. The gene calls are TRBV4-1 and TRBJ2-1; D is perhaps TRBD2 (5 bases). The sequenced sample was blood. The DNA for the CDR3 is TGCGCCAGCAGCCACACCGGGGTAAAAATTCACAATGAGCAGTTCTTC. This encodes CASSHTGVKIHNEQFF.